One and the same sample provided the 27 T cell receptor beta chains below, sequenced in a study of blood T cell repertoires in COVID-19. Sequencing used immunoSEQ multiplex PCR; TCRdb keeps in-frame clones, though not all of them. The data contain around 220,000 clones, over 75% of them singletons. The sequencing input was peripheral blood. These receptors came from a man aged 45-65 years with acute or convalescent COVID-19.

This clone was recorded only once. This chain joins TRBV5-1 and TRBJ1-1, with 8 bases aligning to TRBD1. CDR1 SGHRS and CDR2 YFSETQ come from the germline V gene. The CDR3 extends over 14 amino acids. J gave up 3 bases and V 4 bases, and 5 bases lay outside the gene matches. The CDR3 protein is CASSGQTGDTEAFF. The CDR3 DNA is TGCGCCAGCAGCGGACAGACAGGGGACACTGAAGCTTTCTTT. The full variable domain, with the rest looked up from reference TRBV5-1 and TRBJ1-1, is KAGVTQTPRYLIKTRGQQVTLSCSPISGHRSVSWYQQTPGQGLQFLFEYFSETQRNKGNFPGRFSGRQFSNSRSEMNVSTLELGDSALYLCASSGQTGDTEAFFGQGTRLTVV.

CDR3 loop: CASSLQGIPSYEQYF. Written as DNA, the CDR3 is TGTGCCAGCAGCTTACAGGGAATACCCTCCTACGAGCAGTACTTC. The chain couples TRBV7-2 to TRBJ2-7; D may be TRBD1 (5 bases). The CDR3 spans 15 residues. V lost 2 bases, J lost 0 bases, and 11 bases lay in between. Germline CDR1 SGHTA, CDR2 FQGNSA.

Notes on this clone: Within the sample, other DNA sequences also encode this same CDR3. The V and J genes are TRBV18 and TRBJ2-7; D is ambiguous. CDR1 is KGHSH, CDR2 LQKENI, per germline. The V end was cut by 3 bases, the J end by 0 bases, with 9 bases between. This CDR3 is built from 14 residues. The CDR3 spells CASSPGGSSYEQYF. The DNA of the CDR3 is TGTGCCAGCTCACCCGGCGGCAGCTCCTACGAGCAGTACTTC.

V and J are TRBV3-1 (or the pseudogene TRBV3-2) and TRBJ2-2; 7 bases line up with TRBD1. The CDR3 is made up of 15 amino acids. Germline V gene lookup returns CDR1 LGHDT and CDR2 YNNKEL (reference sequence). The junction had 9 bases not matched to a gene; V was cut back by 7 bases and J by 4 bases. The CDR3 coding sequence is TGTGCCAGCACACAGCGACAGGGTCGCACCGGGGAGCTGTTTTTT. Residues: CASTQRQGRTGELFF.

In this sample, this clone turned up once. The chain employs TRBV4-1 and TRBJ1-5; D is undetermined. Germline lookup yields CDR1 MGHRA and CDR2 YSYEKL. Trimming stripped 4 bases from V and 3 bases from J, with 19 bases between. This CDR3 region has 17 residues. The CDR3 spells CASSLVPLRAPNQPQHF. The DNA for the CDR3 is TGCGCCAGCAGCCTGGTCCCCCTTCGAGCCCCCAATCAGCCCCAGCATTTT.

V is TRBV18 and J is TRBJ2-2; D unresolved. The CDR3 is 14 amino acids. Germline CDR1 KGHSH, CDR2 LQKENI. Trimming stripped 3 bases from V and 3 bases from J, with 8 bases between. The CDR3 is CASSPRFYTGELFF. The CDR3 DNA follows: TGTGCCAGCTCACCCAGGTTTTACACCGGGGAGCTGTTTTTT.

This chain uses TRBV4-2 with TRBJ1-4; 10 positions agree with TRBD1. Per the germline V gene, CDR1 is LGHNA and CDR2 is YNFKEQ. This CDR3 contains 17 residues. V trimming: 4 bases; J trimming: 6 bases; junction bases outside the gene matches: 11. The CDR3 loop reads CASSRIRGGTGDEKLFF. The CDR3 region has the DNA TGTGCCAGCAGCCGGATACGGGGGGGGACAGGGGATGAAAAACTGTTTTTT.

The chain recombines TRBV5-6 with TRBJ1-5, with TRBD1 as a possible D gene (5 bases). CDR3 length equals 15 residues. The germline V and J ends were trimmed by 6 bases and 4 bases, with 17 bases remaining between them. Looked up from germline, CDR1 is SGHDT and CDR2 is YYEEEE. CDR3 residues: CASTLGGKVNQPQHF. The CDR3 DNA reads as TGTGCCAGCACCCTTGGGGGGAAGGTTAATCAGCCCCAGCATTTT.

This clone was seen only a few times. The V call is TRBV10-3, the J call TRBJ2-7; possible D gene TRBD2, 6 bases. CDR3 length: 14 residues. V was pared by 6 bases and J by 3 bases, with 15 bases between. Germline V CDR1 and CDR2: ENHRY, SYGVKD. The CDR3: CAIRVGRGGYEQYF. In DNA form, the CDR3 reads TGTGCCATCAGGGTTGGACGGGGAGGCTACGAGCAGTACTTC.

The chain employs TRBV11-2 and TRBJ1-1; 10 bases agree with TRBD1. Germline assignment: CDR1 SGHAT and CDR2 FQNNGV. Losses at the gene ends were 5 bases for V and 6 bases for J; bases not matched to a gene: 9. The CDR3 length is 15 residues. CDR3 DNA: TGTGCCAGCAGCGCTCGGGACAGGGGATACTCTGAAGCTTTCTTT. Translation: CASSARDRGYSEAFF.

This clone was observed a handful of times. This chain joins TRBV6-5 and TRBJ1-1; no definite D call. Germline V gives CDR1 MNHEY, CDR2 SVGAGI. The CDR3 contains 14 residues. Trimming left V 8 bases short and J 0 bases short, with 13 bases between. The CDR3 is CASGVGYVNTEAFF. CDR3 in DNA: TGTGCCAGCGGAGTCGGGTACGTGAACACTGAAGCTTTCTTT.

This chain uses TRBV6-5 with TRBJ2-7; 8 bases line up with TRBD2. Unmatched junction bases numbered 6, after V lost 6 bases and J lost 2 bases. The CDR3 has 14 residues. Germline CDR1 is MNHEY and CDR2 is SVGAGI. CDR3 nucleotides: TGTGCCAGCAGCCCGGGGGGGGCACCCTACGAGCAGTACTTC. Translated, it gives CASSPGGAPYEQYF.

This clone was detected a few times. The chain couples TRBV27 to TRBJ1-1, with D tentatively TRBD1 (6 bases). Trimming took off 3 bases at V and 0 bases at J, with 20 bases between the two ends. This CDR3 spans 18 amino acids. Germline loops: CDR1 MNHEY, CDR2 SMNVEV (reference sequence). DNA for the CDR3: TGTGCCAGCAGTTTTAGGGGGACAACCCCGAATCTGAACACTGAAGCTTTCTTT. This gives the protein CASSFRGTTPNLNTEAFF.

The chain has TRBV4-2 and TRBJ2-5; a weak D match, TRBD1 (6 bases). V lost 0 bases to trimming and J lost 5 bases, with 13 bases between them. CDR3 length equals 15 residues. CDR1 is LGHNA and CDR2 is YNFKEQ in the germline V gene. The DNA of the CDR3 is TGTGCCAGCAGCCAAGATCCCAGGGGTAGGGAGACCCAGTACTTC. Encoded protein: CASSQDPRGRETQYF.

The chain carries TRBV3-1 (or the pseudogene TRBV3-2) and TRBJ1-2; D unclear. There are 15 residues in the CDR3. Trimming took off 1 base at V and 7 bases at J, with 16 bases between the two ends. In germline, CDR1 is LGHDT, CDR2 YNNKEL (reference sequence). CDR3: CASSQAGYLGGGYTF. The CDR3 region has the DNA TGTGCCAGCAGCCAAGCCGGCTATTTGGGAGGTGGCTACACCTTC.

This sequence joins TRBV7-2 and TRBJ1-1; D possibly corresponds to TRBD1 (5 bases). V was clipped by 3 bases and J by 5 bases, with 16 bases between them. The germline CDR1 and CDR2 sequences are SGHTA and FQGNSA. The CDR3 has 15 residues. This CDR3 reads CASSLGGLLVTEAFF. CDR3 nucleotide sequence: TGTGCCAGCAGCTTGGGGGGTTTATTGGTGACTGAAGCTTTCTTT.

The chain is built from TRBV11-2 and TRBJ1-2; possible D gene TRBD1, 6 bases. The CDR3 is made up of 13 amino acids. Germline V gives CDR1 SGHAT, CDR2 FQNNGV. V dropped 3 bases and J dropped 8 bases, with 13 bases sitting between them. The DNA for the CDR3 is TGTGCCAGCAGCTTCACAGGGATGGGCGGCTACACCTTC. Translating it yields CASSFTGMGGYTF.

V gene TRBV4-1 combines with J gene TRBJ1-1; 9 nucleotides line up with TRBD1. Germline lookup yields CDR1 MGHRA and CDR2 YSYEKL. V shed 4 bases, J shed 0 bases, and the junction held 12 bases outside the gene matches. The CDR3 covers 18 residues. CDR3 residues: CASSRGTGISGVNTEAFF. CDR3 sequence (DNA): TGCGCCAGCAGCCGAGGGACAGGGATCAGCGGGGTGAACACTGAAGCTTTCTTT.

The chain has TRBV27 and TRBJ1-3, with D perhaps TRBD1 (5 bases). CDR3 length: 14 residues. Germline CDR1 is MNHEY and CDR2 is SMNVEV (reference sequence). V shed 6 bases and J shed 0 bases, with 9 bases lying between them. The DNA for the CDR3 is TGTGCCAGCAGCGCGGGGGTCTCTGGAAACACCATATATTTT. It is translated as CASSAGVSGNTIYF.

This chain connects TRBV7-2 to TRBJ2-1, with 8 positions matching TRBD1. This CDR3 is 15 amino acids long. Germline CDR1 is SGHTA and CDR2 is FQGNSA. V lost 4 bases and J lost 7; bases outside the gene matches: 9. CDR3 nucleotide sequence: TGTGCCAGCAGCTCGGACAGGGCTGTGAAGAATGAGCAGTTCTTC. Protein sequence: CASSSDRAVKNEQFF.

This clone came up once. The chain employs TRBV10-1 and TRBJ1-1; D remains unclear. Per germline, CDR1 WNHNN and CDR2 SYGVQD (reference sequence). The CDR3 is 13 amino acids. V lost 4 bases and J 3 bases, leaving 9 bases between the germline ends. The CDR3 DNA reads TGCGCCAGCAGTGCGACGCGGTACACTGAAGCTTTCTTT. Amino acids: CASSATRYTEAFF.

The chain links TRBV4-1 to TRBJ1-2; D is perhaps TRBD1 (6 bases). The CDR3 is made up of 14 amino acids. CDR1 is MGHRA and CDR2 is YSYEKL in the germline V gene. Trimming removed 3 bases from V and 3 bases from J, with 11 bases in between. CDR3 coding DNA: TGCGCCAGCAGCCAGGTGGCAGGGGACTATGGCTACACCTTC. Translated: CASSQVAGDYGYTF.

CDR3 residues: CASSLAGQQETQYF. The CDR3 coding sequence is TGCGCCAGCAGCTTGGCGGGACAGCAAGAGACCCAGTACTTC. This chain uses TRBV5-1 with TRBJ2-5; TRBD1 matches at 7 bases. The V segment lost 0 bases and the J segment 2 bases; nucleotides outside the gene matches: 1. This CDR3 contains 14 residues. The germline V gene has CDR1 SGHRS and CDR2 YFSETQ.

The chain combines TRBV9 with TRBJ2-3, with 7 bases matching TRBD2. V dropped 4 bases and J dropped 4; count of bases not matched to a gene: 6. This CDR3 is 14 amino acids long. Germline V lookup: CDR1 SGDLS, CDR2 YYNGEE. CDR3 region: CASSPRDYADTQYF. DNA of the CDR3: TGTGCCAGCAGCCCCCGGGACTATGCAGATACGCAGTATTTT.

This clone occurred once. This sample includes further DNA sequences coding for the same CDR3. The V call is TRBV5-4, the J call TRBJ2-2, with D perhaps TRBD2 (6 bases). V lost 0 bases to trimming and J lost 1 base, with 7 bases between them. The CDR3 runs to 15 residues. The V gene's germline CDR1 is SGHNT and CDR2 YYREEE (reference sequence). The CDR3 DNA reads TGTGCCAGCAGCTTGGCCGGGGGGAACACCGGGGAGCTGTTTTTT. Protein sequence: CASSLAGGNTGELFF.

This clone has only one observation. This chain connects TRBV6-1 to TRBJ2-7; a weak D match, TRBD2 (6 bases). The ends were cut back, 0 bases at V and 6 bases at J, with 18 bases in the middle. The CDR3 is 16 amino acids. Germline V gene sequence: CDR1 MNHNS, CDR2 SASEGT. CDR3 sequence reads: CASSEAGDRHGGEQYF. The CDR3 DNA reads as TGTGCCAGCAGTGAAGCGGGGGATAGGCACGGGGGCGAGCAGTACTTC.

V and J are TRBV27 and TRBJ1-1, with 8 positions matching TRBD1. Germline V CDR1 and CDR2: MNHEY, SMNVEV (reference sequence). This CDR3 contains 14 residues. V lost 6 bases to trimming and J lost 4 bases; unmatched junction nucleotides: 7. The CDR3 bases are TGTGCCAGCAGCTCGGACAGGGTGGGCACTGAAGCTTTCTTT. Its protein product is CASSSDRVGTEAFF.